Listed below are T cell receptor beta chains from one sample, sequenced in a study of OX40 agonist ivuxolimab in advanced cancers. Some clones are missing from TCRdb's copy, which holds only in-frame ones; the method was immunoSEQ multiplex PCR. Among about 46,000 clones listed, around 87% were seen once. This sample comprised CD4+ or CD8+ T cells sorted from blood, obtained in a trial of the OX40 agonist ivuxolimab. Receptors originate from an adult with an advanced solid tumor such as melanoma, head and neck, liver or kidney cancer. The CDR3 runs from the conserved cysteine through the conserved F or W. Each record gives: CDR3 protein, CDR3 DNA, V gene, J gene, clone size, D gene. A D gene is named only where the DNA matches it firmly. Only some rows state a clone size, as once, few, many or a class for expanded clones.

CDR3 protein: CASSLETGGWRGYTF
CDR3 DNA: TGTGCCAGCAGCTTGGAGACAGGGGGCTGGCGTGGCTACACCTTC
V gene: TRBV13
J gene: TRBJ1-2
clone size: .
D gene: TRBD1

CDR3 protein: CASSRHRDNNQPQHF
CDR3 DNA: TGTGCCAGCAGTAGACACCGGGACAACAATCAGCCCCAGCATTTT
V gene: TRBV7-8
J gene: TRBJ1-5
clone size: .
D gene: .

CDR3 protein: CSGGTPYEQYF
CDR3 DNA: TGCAGCGGCGGGACACCTTACGAGCAGTACTTC
V gene: TRBV29-1
J gene: TRBJ2-7
clone size: once
D gene: .

CDR3 protein: CASSIVTPSYNEQFF
CDR3 DNA: TGTGCCAGTAGTATAGTAACCCCCTCCTACAATGAGCAGTTCTTC
V gene: TRBV19
J gene: TRBJ2-1
clone size: .
D gene: .

CDR3 protein: CASSLGRGNEQFF
CDR3 DNA: TGTGCCAGCAGTTTAGGGAGGGGGAATGAGCAGTTCTTC
V gene: TRBV27
J gene: TRBJ2-1
clone size: once
D gene: .

CDR3 protein: CASSWIGASNEQFF
CDR3 DNA: TGCGCCAGCAGCTGGATTGGGGCGAGCAATGAGCAGTTCTTC
V gene: TRBV5-1
J gene: TRBJ2-1
clone size: .
D gene: .

CDR3 protein: CASSPWTGGSTEAFF
CDR3 DNA: TGTGCCAGCAGTCCCTGGACAGGGGGGAGCACTGAAGCTTTCTTT
V gene: TRBV28
J gene: TRBJ1-1
clone size: .
D gene: TRBD1

CDR3 protein: CASSLSYNEQFF
CDR3 DNA: TGTGCCAGCAGTTTATCGTACAATGAGCAGTTCTTC
V gene: TRBV27
J gene: TRBJ2-1
clone size: .
D gene: .

CDR3 protein: CASSSGPPSQETQYF
CDR3 DNA: TGTGCCAGCAGCTCGGGACCGCCCTCCCAAGAGACCCAGTACTTC
V gene: TRBV4-2
J gene: TRBJ2-5
clone size: .
D gene: .

CDR3 protein: CASRQLSGANVLTF
CDR3 DNA: TGTGCCAGCAGACAGCTCTCTGGGGCCAACGTCCTGACTTTC
V gene: TRBV11-2
J gene: TRBJ2-6
clone size: once
D gene: .

CDR3 protein: CASSYSRRVTDTQYF
CDR3 DNA: TGTGCCAGCAGTTACTCGAGACGGGTCACAGATACGCAGTATTTT
V gene: TRBV6-5
J gene: TRBJ2-3
clone size: .
D gene: .

CDR3 protein: CSVASGAYEQYF
CDR3 DNA: TGCAGCGTGGCATCAGGGGCCTACGAGCAGTACTTC
V gene: TRBV29-1
J gene: TRBJ2-7
clone size: .
D gene: .

CDR3 protein: CAWKRGNQPQHF
CDR3 DNA: TGTGCCTGGAAAAGGGGCAATCAGCCCCAGCATTTT
V gene: TRBV30
J gene: TRBJ1-5
clone size: .
D gene: .

CDR3 protein: CASSQGAGYTF
CDR3 DNA: TGTGCCAGCAGTCAAGGGGCCGGCTACACCTTC
V gene: TRBV25-1
J gene: TRBJ1-2
clone size: .
D gene: .

CDR3 protein: CASSELPWEGQAKNIQYF
CDR3 DNA: TGTGCCAGCAGTGAACTACCCTGGGAGGGACAGGCCAAAAACATTCAGTACTTC
V gene: TRBV6-1
J gene: TRBJ2-4
clone size: once
D gene: .

CDR3 protein: CASSQAGSRGKGEQYF
CDR3 DNA: TGCGCCAGCAGCCAAGCCGGGTCCCGGGGAAAGGGCGAGCAGTACTTC
V gene: TRBV4-1
J gene: TRBJ2-7
clone size: .
D gene: .

CDR3 protein: CASSSAYEQYF
CDR3 DNA: TGTGCCAGCAGTTCCGCCTACGAGCAGTACTTC
V gene: TRBV6-5
J gene: TRBJ2-7
clone size: .
D gene: .

CDR3 protein: CASSYSSQGAFYEQYF
CDR3 DNA: TGTGCCAGCAGTTACTCCTCCCAGGGGGCTTTCTACGAGCAGTACTTC
V gene: TRBV6-6
J gene: TRBJ2-7
clone size: once
D gene: TRBD1

CDR3 protein: CASSLLAGGGPNEQFF
CDR3 DNA: TGTGCCAGCAGTTTATTAGCGGGAGGAGGCCCTAATGAGCAGTTCTTC
V gene: TRBV27
J gene: TRBJ2-1
clone size: .
D gene: TRBD2

CDR3 protein: CASSTNRVGVTEAFF
CDR3 DNA: TGTGCCAGCAGCACCAACAGGGTCGGTGTCACTGAAGCTTTCTTT
V gene: TRBV7-2
J gene: TRBJ1-1
clone size: once
D gene: .

CDR3 protein: CASSGASGGAGETQYF
CDR3 DNA: TGTGCCAGCAGCGGGGCTAGCGGGGGGGCAGGAGAGACCCAGTACTTC
V gene: TRBV9
J gene: TRBJ2-5
clone size: .
D gene: TRBD2

CDR3 protein: CASSFSSRYNEQFF
CDR3 DNA: TGTGCCAGCAGCTTCTCTAGTCGGTACAATGAGCAGTTCTTC
V gene: TRBV13
J gene: TRBJ2-1
clone size: .
D gene: .

CDR3 protein: CASSVVSGDTEAFF
CDR3 DNA: TGTGCCAGCAGCGTAGTGTCTGGGGACACTGAAGCTTTCTTT
V gene: TRBV9
J gene: TRBJ1-1
clone size: .
D gene: .

CDR3 protein: CASSLGSIPTDTQYF
CDR3 DNA: TGTGCCAGCAGCTTGGGGTCTATACCGACAGATACGCAGTATTTT
V gene: TRBV7-3
J gene: TRBJ2-3
clone size: .
D gene: .

CDR3 protein: CASAGTGDYNSPLHF
CDR3 DNA: TGTGCCAGCGCCGGGACAGGGGACTATAATTCACCCCTCCACTTT
V gene: TRBV2
J gene: TRBJ1-6
clone size: .
D gene: TRBD1

CDR3 protein: CASSLLRQATYEQYF
CDR3 DNA: TGTGCCAGCAGTTTATTGAGACAGGCAACTTACGAGCAGTACTTC
V gene: TRBV28
J gene: TRBJ2-7
clone size: once
D gene: .

CDR3 protein: CASSLDPHSGLQETQYF
CDR3 DNA: TGTGCCAGCAGCTTAGATCCCCATAGCGGGTTGCAAGAGACCCAGTACTTC
V gene: TRBV7-6
J gene: TRBJ2-5
clone size: .
D gene: TRBD2

CDR3 protein: CASSYSGQGSPLHF
CDR3 DNA: TGTGCCAGCAGTTACTCAGGACAAGGTTCACCCCTCCACTTT
V gene: TRBV6-5
J gene: TRBJ1-6
clone size: .
D gene: .

CDR3 protein: CASSPLGSDTQYF
CDR3 DNA: TGTGCCAGCAGCCCCCTGGGGTCAGATACGCAGTATTTT
V gene: TRBV4-2
J gene: TRBJ2-3
clone size: .
D gene: .

CDR3 protein: CASSVGQTSGPYEQYF
CDR3 DNA: TGTGCCAGCAGCGTAGGACAGACTAGCGGTCCTTACGAGCAGTACTTC
V gene: TRBV9
J gene: TRBJ2-7
clone size: .
D gene: TRBD2

CDR3 protein: CASSLSGTSTDTQYF
CDR3 DNA: TGTGCCAGCAGCCTTAGCGGGACTAGCACAGATACGCAGTATTTT
V gene: TRBV9
J gene: TRBJ2-3
clone size: .
D gene: TRBD2

CDR3 protein: CATHTRGTSGNTIYF
CDR3 DNA: TGTGCCACCCATACCCGGGGGACTTCTGGAAACACCATATATTTT
V gene: TRBV2
J gene: TRBJ1-3
clone size: .
D gene: .

CDR3 protein: CASSPKGQGYTDTQYF
CDR3 DNA: TGTGCCAGCAGCCCGAAGGGACAGGGCTACACAGATACGCAGTATTTT
V gene: TRBV14
J gene: TRBJ2-3
clone size: .
D gene: TRBD1